The rows below give T cell receptor beta chains drawn from one sample of a study of vaccination effects on CD4 cells after COVID-19. Some clones are missing from TCRdb's copy, which holds only in-frame ones; the method was immunoSEQ multiplex PCR. The sample shows 66,000 or so clones, 70% to 80% of them seen only once. Their recognized antigens are unknown. This material consisted of CD4+ T cells from PBMCs cultured without peptide, taken after COVID-19 vaccination. All receptors come from a human donor who received a COVID-19 vaccine. Each CDR3 is given with its conserved first and last residue. Fields, in order: V gene, J gene, clone size, D gene, CDR3 protein, CDR3 DNA. D genes are given only for firm matches. Rows give clone size only sometimes, using once, few, many, or a class for an expanded clone.

TRBV6-4,TRBJ1-2,-,-,CASSPRLGVKYGYTF,TGTGCCAGCAGCCCCCGATTGGGGGTCAAGTATGGCTACACCTTC
TRBV27,TRBJ2-5,-,TRBD1,CASSLRWDRGETQYF,TGTGCCAGCAGTCTACGTTGGGACAGGGGAGAGACCCAGTACTTC
TRBV24-1,TRBJ2-2,-,-,CATSNRAGRTGELFF,TGTGCCACCAGCAACAGGGCGGGACGAACCGGGGAGCTGTTTTTT
TRBV19,TRBJ2-5,-,-,CASNSGVGETQYF,TGTGCCAGTAACTCAGGGGTAGGGGAGACCCAGTACTTC
TRBV14,TRBJ2-6,-,-,CASSLYRSSSGANVLTF,TGTGCCAGCAGCCTTTACAGGAGTTCCTCTGGGGCCAACGTCCTGACTTTC
TRBV4-2,TRBJ1-1,-,-,CASSQDHDRPPAFF,TGTGCCAGCAGCCAAGATCACGACAGACCCCCGGCTTTCTTT
TRBV24-1,TRBJ1-5,-,-,CATSDSGKENQPQHF,TGTGCCACCAGTGACTCAGGGAAGGAGAATCAGCCCCAGCATTTT
TRBV18,TRBJ1-1,few,-,CASSPQQGPVSTEAFF,TGTGCCAGCTCACCTCAACAGGGACCCGTGAGCACTGAAGCTTTCTTT
TRBV24-1,TRBJ2-1,-,TRBD2,CATSDARGGAWNEQFF,TGTGCCACCAGTGATGCTCGCGGGGGGGCCTGGAATGAGCAGTTCTTC
TRBV6-4,TRBJ1-4,-,-,CASKRAGKGVDGEKLFF,TGTGCCAGCAAGAGGGCAGGGAAGGGTGTTGACGGTGAAAAACTGTTTTTT
TRBV6-6,TRBJ1-3,-,TRBD1,CASVDRRTSGNTIYF,TGTGCCAGTGTGGACAGGCGCACCTCTGGAAACACCATATATTTT
TRBV6-4,TRBJ1-2,-,-,CASSDLVGGQYGYTF,TGTGCCAGCAGTGACTTGGTCGGAGGGCAATATGGCTACACCTTC
TRBV18,TRBJ2-3,once,-,CASSPQSPTEGDITDTQYF,TGTGCCAGCTCACCACAGTCCCCCACCGAGGGGGATATCACAGATACGCAGTATTTT
TRBV7-8,TRBJ2-5,-,TRBD1,CASSYRDRVLAQYF,TGTGCCAGCAGCTACCGGGACAGGGTGTTGGCCCAGTACTTC
TRBV9,TRBJ2-2,-,-,CASSAASESGELFF,TGTGCCAGCAGCGCCGCTAGCGAGTCCGGGGAGCTGTTTTTT
TRBV5-1,TRBJ2-5,-,-,CASSFYDIGETQYF,TGCGCCAGCAGCTTTTACGACATTGGAGAGACCCAGTACTTC
TRBV7-3,TRBJ2-6,-,-,CASSEGGPGANVLTF,TGTGCCAGCAGCGAGGGGGGGCCTGGGGCCAACGTCCTGACTTTC
TRBV5-6,TRBJ1-2,-,-,CASRKTDYYGYTF,TGTGCCAGCAGAAAGACAGACTACTATGGCTACACCTTC
TRBV28,TRBJ1-3,few,-,CASSPPGRAGNTIYF,TGTGCCAGCAGTCCCCCGGGCAGGGCGGGAAACACCATATATTTT
TRBV5-1,TRBJ1-2,-,-,CASSSDGTVFYGYTF,TGCGCCAGCAGCTCCGACGGTACAGTTTTCTATGGCTACACCTTC
TRBV5-1,TRBJ2-1,-,-,CASSLAPVSYNEQFF,TGCGCCAGCAGCTTGGCCCCGGTCTCCTACAATGAGCAGTTCTTC
TRBV7-3,TRBJ1-2,-,TRBD1,CASSSIGQGKGYTF,TGTGCCAGCAGCTCGATCGGACAGGGGAAAGGCTACACCTTC
TRBV19,TRBJ1-1,-,TRBD1,CASSPRPGTGMNTEAFF,TGTGCCAGTAGTCCCCGTCCCGGGACAGGAATGAACACTGAAGCTTTCTTT
TRBV5-1,TRBJ1-1,-,-,CASSLGLDTEAFF,TGCGCCAGCAGCTTGGGGTTAGACACTGAAGCTTTCTTT
TRBV7-2,TRBJ1-2,once,-,CASKISNYGYTF,TGTGCCAGCAAGATCAGTAACTATGGCTACACCTTC
TRBV18,TRBJ2-1,-,-,CASSPSWGGNNEQFF,TGTGCCAGCTCACCATCTTGGGGTGGGAACAATGAGCAGTTCTTC